These 24 T cell receptor beta chains came from one sample sequenced in a study of blood T cell repertoires in COVID-19. The protocol was immunoSEQ multiplex PCR, while the TCRdb copy is restricted to in-frame clones and leaves out a portion. The table shows almost 250,000 clones, with approximately 86% occurring only once. Sequenced input: peripheral blood. All receptors derive from a woman aged 60 to 75 who had recovered from COVID-19.

The chain carries TRBV6-5 and TRBJ1-4; the match to TRBD1 covers 10 bases. Per germline, CDR1 MNHEY and CDR2 SVGAGI. The J segment lost 3 bases and the V segment lost 6 bases, leaving 1 base of the junction unmatched. The CDR3 spans 14 residues. Here the CDR3 reads CASRGTGANEKLFF. Written as DNA, the CDR3 is TGTGCCAGCAGGGGGACAGGGGCTAATGAAAAACTGTTTTTT.

This chain uses TRBV10-3 with TRBJ1-1, with TRBD1 as a possible D gene (5 bases). Trimming removed 7 bases at V and 1 base at J, with 16 bases between. The CDR3 contains 15 residues. Per the germline V gene, CDR1 is ENHRY and CDR2 is SYGVKD. The CDR3, as DNA: TGTGCCATCATTGACATACCCCAGGGGAACACTGAAGCTTTCTTT. Translated: CAIIDIPQGNTEAFF.

The chain combines TRBV5-1 with TRBJ2-7, with unresolved D. The V end lost 2 bases, the J end lost 3 bases, and 12 bases lay between the germline ends. The CDR3 is 14 amino acids. The germline CDR1 and CDR2 sequences are SGHRS and YFSETQ. CDR3 sequence reads: CASSLSLNLYEQYF. DNA for the CDR3: TGCGCCAGCAGCTTATCCCTAAATCTCTACGAGCAGTACTTC.

The chain employs TRBV28 and TRBJ1-5; possible D gene TRBD1, 5 bases. In germline, CDR1 is MDHEN, CDR2 SYDVKM. Trimming cost V 8 bases and J 0 bases, with 17 bases left between them. The CDR3 runs 16 residues. CDR3 sequence: CASVTPGGSSNQPQHF. The DNA for the CDR3 is TGTGCCAGCGTCACGCCGGGGGGTAGTAGCAATCAGCCCCAGCATTTT.

The chain joins TRBV10-3 to TRBJ2-3; 7 bases match TRBD1. The CDR3 covers 16 residues. Looked up from germline, CDR1 is ENHRY and CDR2 is SYGVKD. Trimming removed 2 bases from V and 4 bases from J; junction bases left unmatched: 9. The CDR3 bases are TGTGCCATCAGTGAGCCCCGACAGGGTACAGCAGATACGCAGTATTTT. As protein: CAISEPRQGTADTQYF.

V is TRBV5-1 and J is TRBJ1-5; D call uncertain. CDR1 and CDR2 from the germline V gene are SGHRS and YFSETQ. CDR3 length equals 13 residues. V lost 5 bases and J lost 1, with 7 bases in between. The CDR3 coding sequence is TGCGCCAGCAGGGCGGGGAGCAATCAGCCCCAGCATTTT. This codes for CASRAGSNQPQHF.

The sample holds a few counts of this clone. The gene calls are TRBV2 and TRBJ1-3; D remains ambiguous. Trimming removed 0 bases at V and 5 bases at J, with 8 bases between. The length of the CDR3 is 14 residues. CDR1 and CDR2 (germline): SNHLY, FYNNEI. The DNA for the CDR3 is TGTGCCAGCAGTGAAGCCCCAGGAAGAAACACCATATATTTT. It encodes CASSEAPGRNTIYF.

The chain combines TRBV4-1 with TRBJ2-2, with D unclear. V lost 3 bases and J 5 bases, leaving 10 bases between the germline ends. The germline V gene encodes CDR1 MGHRA and CDR2 YSYEKL. This CDR3 has 14 residues. CDR3 coding DNA: TGCGCCAGCAGCCACCGACTTATTACCGGGGAGCTGTTTTTT. Translation: CASSHRLITGELFF.

The rearrangement uses TRBV7-9 and TRBJ2-2; TRBD1 agrees at 8 bases. This CDR3 is built from 15 residues. Germline loops: CDR1 SEHNR, CDR2 FQNEAQ (reference sequence). J lost 1 base, V lost 6 bases, and 4 bases had no gene match. CDR3 sequence reads: CASRPGTGNTGELFF. The DNA for the CDR3 is TGTGCCAGCAGACCCGGGACAGGGAACACCGGGGAGCTGTTTTTT.

The chain recombines TRBV6-5 with TRBJ2-5; 7 nucleotides align to TRBD2. The CDR3 spans 15 residues. With V trimmed by 4 bases and J by 5 bases, 10 bases remained unmatched. Germline V lookup: CDR1 MNHEY, CDR2 SVGAGI. CDR3 loop: CASSLGLVFPETQYF. The DNA for the CDR3 is TGTGCCAGCAGTTTAGGACTAGTCTTTCCGGAGACCCAGTACTTC.

The chain joins TRBV12-3 or TRBV12-4 to TRBJ1-2; the D gene is possibly TRBD1 (6 bases). This CDR3 comprises 13 residues. Trimming left V 5 bases short and J 2 bases short, with 9 bases between. The CDR3 region is CASSKDSNYGYTF. CDR3 coding DNA: TGTGCCAGCAGTAAGGACAGCAACTATGGCTACACCTTC.

J is TRBJ2-7 and V is TRBV18; D gene ambiguous. Germline CDR1 is KGHSH and CDR2 is LQKENI. This CDR3 has 13 residues. Trimming shortened V by 2 bases and J by 4 bases, and 9 bases separated the two germline ends. The CDR3 DNA follows: TGTGCCAGCTCACCAGGCAGGTCTTACGAGCAGTACTTC. Translation: CASSPGRSYEQYF.

This chain links TRBV7-9 with TRBJ1-5; no definite D call. V was trimmed by 0 bases and J by 6 bases, leaving 6 bases between them. CDR1 and CDR2 (germline): SEHNR, FQNEAQ (reference sequence). The CDR3 covers 13 residues. CDR3 DNA: TGTGCCAGCAGCTTAGCGACGGGTCAGCCCCAGCATTTT. Protein sequence: CASSLATGQPQHF.

J is TRBJ2-7 and V is TRBV12-3 or TRBV12-4, with TRBD1 as a possible D gene (5 bases). V was pared by 8 bases and J by 6 bases, with 17 bases between. CDR3 length: 13 residues. CDR3 sequence: CASFAQGTSEQYF. In nucleotides, the CDR3 is TGTGCCAGCTTCGCCCAGGGTACATCCGAGCAGTACTTC.

The chain recombines TRBV5-1 with TRBJ2-1, with 8 nucleotides matching TRBD2. CDR1 and CDR2 from the germline V gene are SGHRS and YFSETQ. The CDR3 has 15 residues. Unmatched junction bases numbered 5, after V lost 2 bases and J lost 4 bases. The CDR3 region has the DNA TGCGCCAGCAGCTTTGATAGCGGGACTTACAATGAGCAGTTCTTC. Its translation is CASSFDSGTYNEQFF.

The rearrangement links TRBV3-1 (or the pseudogene TRBV3-2) to TRBJ2-7; D might be TRBD2 (6 bases). Trimming took off 4 bases at V and 4 bases at J, with 14 bases between the two ends. This CDR3 is 14 amino acids long. CDR1 LGHDT and CDR2 YNNKEL come from the germline V gene (reference sequence). CDR3 DNA sequence: TGTGCCAGCAGCCTAACTATGGCGGGGTACGAGCAGTACTTC. As protein: CASSLTMAGYEQYF.

The chain is built from TRBV7-6 and TRBJ1-2, with TRBD1 as a possible D gene (5 bases). The germline V and J ends were trimmed by 0 bases and 4 bases, with 9 bases remaining between them. Per germline, CDR1 SGHVS and CDR2 FNYEAQ. This CDR3 region has 14 residues. The CDR3 loop reads CASSLAGATYGYTF. In nucleotides, the CDR3 is TGTGCCAGCAGCTTAGCAGGGGCAACCTATGGCTACACCTTC.

CDR3 region: CASSQGPPQENSATNEKLFF. The CDR3 DNA sequence: TGCGCCAGCAGCCAAGGCCCCCCACAGGAAAACTCCGCAACTAATGAAAAACTGTTTTTT. J is TRBJ1-4 and V is TRBV4-1, with a possible D match to TRBD1 (5 bases). The CDR3 is 20 amino acids. Germline CDR1 is MGHRA and CDR2 is YSYEKL. V was shortened by 1 base and J by 0 bases, with 21 bases between the two germline ends.

The chain uses TRBV6-5 and TRBJ1-1; 8 bases are a match to TRBD1. Looked up from germline, CDR1 is MNHEY and CDR2 is SVGAGI. The CDR3 covers 14 residues. Germline trimming cut 1 base from V and 5 bases from J; bases unmatched to any gene: 3. CDR3 loop: CASSYYTGGTEAFF. CDR3 DNA sequence: TGTGCCAGCAGTTACTATACAGGGGGTACTGAAGCTTTCTTT.

In this sample, this clone turned up once. Other DNA sequences in the same sample also yield this CDR3. This chain connects TRBV12-5 to TRBJ2-6; D unresolved. There are 13 residues in the CDR3. CDR1 and CDR2 (germline): LGHNT, FRNRAP. V dropped 5 bases and J dropped 3 bases, with 5 bases sitting between them. CDR3 in DNA: TGTGCTAGTGGTCCCAGTGGGGCCAACGTCCTGACTTTC. Its translation is CASGPSGANVLTF.

This chain links TRBV4-3 with TRBJ1-4; 9 bases fit TRBD1. This CDR3 is built from 18 residues. Germline V gene data show CDR1 as LGHNA and CDR2 as YSLEER. V lost 4 bases, J lost 5 bases, and 14 bases stayed unmatched. CDR3 nucleotides: TGCGCCAGCAGCCTTAGGACAGGGGTTTTTGAAATGAATGAAAAACTGTTTTTT. This codes for CASSLRTGVFEMNEKLFF.

The chain has TRBV7-9 and TRBJ2-7; D is unclear. Germline V CDR1 and CDR2: SEHNR, FQNEAQ (reference sequence). The CDR3 loop spans 16 amino acids. V lost 1 base and J lost 3, with 16 bases in between. CDR3 amino acids: CASSLGSSRSDYEQYF. Here the CDR3 DNA reads TGTGCCAGCAGCTTAGGCTCCAGCAGGTCGGACTACGAGCAGTACTTC.

The chain is built from TRBV5-1 and TRBJ2-1; D may be TRBD2 (5 bases). This CDR3 spans 13 amino acids. V was shortened by 4 bases and J by 10 bases, with 15 bases between the two germline ends. Germline lookup yields CDR1 SGHRS and CDR2 YFSETQ. Here the CDR3 reads CASSPLPGEEQFF. In DNA, the CDR3 is TGCGCCAGCAGCCCCTTACCCGGGGAGGAGCAGTTCTTC. Full variable domain (remainder filled in from reference TRBV5-1 and TRBJ2-1): KAGVTQTPRYLIKTRGQQVTLSCSPISGHRSVSWYQQTPGQGLQFLFEYFSETQRNKGNFPGRFSGRQFSNSRSEMNVSTLELGDSALYLCASSPLPGEEQFFGPGTRLTVL.

This clone was counted a single time. The rearrangement uses TRBV15 and TRBJ2-7; a possible D gene is TRBD1 (6 bases). Trimming left V 1 base short and J 3 bases short, with 16 bases between. The CDR3 runs 16 residues. Germline V gives CDR1 LNHNV, CDR2 YYDKDF (reference sequence). The CDR3 DNA reads TGTGCCACCAGCAGAGGGGTCGAGACAGGCTACTACGAGCAGTACTTC. This codes for CATSRGVETGYYEQYF.